A selection of T cell receptor beta chains follows, all from one sample in a study of regulatory T cells in long-lasting Graves disease. TCRdb reanalysed the multiplex PCR reads using MiXCR and keeps one entry per CDR3 protein. Found here are roughly 450,000 distinct CDR3 sequences, under 25% of them singletons; the top ten hold around 12%. Sequencing used peripheral blood mononuclear cells (PBMCs), obtained when the disease was refractory, from a patient treated with antithyroid drugs. The receptors derive from a female donor with Graves disease. Each CDR3 is given with its conserved first and last residue. D genes are given only for firm matches. Size values are once, few and many counts, or a class for expanded clones, and some rows have none.

V,D,J,size,CDR3,DNA
TRBV2,.,TRBJ1-6,many,CASTLESSYNSPLHF,TGTGCCAGCACCTTGGAGAGCTCCTATAATTCACCCCTCCACTTT
TRBV13,.,TRBJ2-7,.,CASSNRDPASEQYF,TGTGCCAGCAGCAACCGGGACCCGGCATCCGAGCAGTACTTC
TRBV19,TRBD1,TRBJ1-1,.,CASSPTDRKNTEAFF,TGTGCCAGTAGTCCCACGGACAGGAAGAACACTGAAGCTTTCTTT
TRBV6-1,.,TRBJ2-7,many,CASSELGSYEQYF,TGTGCCAGCAGTGAACTGGGCTCCTACGAGCAGTACTTC
TRBV11-2,.,TRBJ2-6,.,CASSPRTTPEGPGANVLTF,TGTGCCAGCAGCCCCCGGACTACCCCGGAGGGCCCTGGGGCCAACGTCCTGACTTTC
TRBV6-1,TRBD1,TRBJ2-7,many,CASSGTGVIEQYF,TGTGCCAGCAGTGGGACAGGGGTCATCGAGCAGTACTTC
TRBV19,.,TRBJ1-1,.,CASRGARNTEAFF,TGTGCCAGTAGAGGGGCCAGGAACACTGAAGCTTTCTTT
TRBV5-1,.,TRBJ1-1,few,CASSLVLSENTEAFF,TGCGCCAGCAGCTTAGTATTATCAGAGAACACTGAAGCTTTCTTT
TRBV19,.,TRBJ2-7,few,CASSIRARNTYEQYF,TGTGCCAGTAGTATTAGGGCCAGAAACACCTACGAGCAGTACTTC
TRBV19,TRBD1,TRBJ1-1,many,CASRPQGAAEAFF,TGTGCCAGTAGGCCTCAGGGGGCCGCTGAAGCTTTCTTT
TRBV7-3,.,TRBJ2-7,.,CASSPVGPAREQYF,TGTGCCAGCAGCCCTGTTGGACCGGCGCGGGAGCAGTACTTC
TRBV2,.,TRBJ2-3,.,CASSELGQITDTQYF,TGTGCCAGCAGTGAGCTCGGACAGATCACAGATACGCAGTATTTT
TRBV7-3,.,TRBJ2-5,few,CASSYGTQETQYF,TGTGCCAGCAGCTACGGGACACAAGAGACCCAGTACTTC
TRBV14,.,TRBJ2-5,.,CASSQETGRETQYF,TGTGCCAGCAGCCAAGAGACAGGCCGGGAGACCCAGTACTTC
TRBV5-1,TRBD1,TRBJ1-4,many,CASSSTGNNEKLFF,TGCGCCAGCAGCTCGACAGGGAATAATGAAAAACTGTTTTTT
TRBV10-3,TRBD1,TRBJ1-6,few,CAISTGEMNSPLHF,TGTGCCATCAGTACAGGGGAGATGAATTCACCCCTCCACTTT
TRBV28,.,TRBJ1-5,many,CTSSYQGFNQPQHF,TGTACCAGCAGTTACCAGGGCTTCAATCAGCCCCAGCATTTT
TRBV12-5,.,TRBJ1-1,.,CASGSQRQNTEAFF,TGTGCTAGTGGTTCCCAGAGGCAGAACACTGAAGCTTTCTTT
TRBV29-1,.,TRBJ1-3,few,CSVPGPGGGTGNTIYF,TGCAGCGTCCCCGGCCCGGGAGGGGGGACTGGAAACACCATATATTTT
TRBV5-6,.,TRBJ1-1,many,CASSLVVRGPFEAFF,TGTGCCAGCAGCTTAGTCGTCCGTGGGCCATTTGAAGCTTTCTTT
TRBV7-9,TRBD1,TRBJ1-3,.,CASSTHFPGGVNGNTIYF,TGTGCCAGCAGCACCCACTTCCCAGGGGGCGTGAATGGAAACACCATATATTTT
TRBV6-2/TRBV6-3,.,TRBJ2-5,many,CASSSRTITWGETQYF,TGTGCCAGCAGTTCCCGAACTATTACTTGGGGAGAGACCCAGTACTTC
TRBV7-2,TRBD1,TRBJ2-7,many,CASSRGQVYEQYF,TGTGCCAGCAGCCGCGGACAGGTCTACGAGCAGTACTTC
TRBV5-1,.,TRBJ1-6,once,CASSPGDDSPLHF,TGCGCCAGCAGCCCCGGGGACGATTCACCCCTCCACTTT
TRBV11-2,.,TRBJ2-7,few,CASSRLAPGASEQYF,TGTGCCAGCAGCCGTCTAGCCCCGGGAGCCAGCGAGCAGTACTTC
TRBV20-1,.,TRBJ2-6,.,CSAPPLESGANVLTF,TGCAGTGCTCCCCCCTTGGAGTCTGGGGCCAACGTCCTGACTTTC
TRBV19,.,TRBJ2-5,.,CASSIFPRGTEETQYF,TGTGCCAGTAGTATCTTCCCCAGGGGGACTGAAGAGACCCAGTACTTC
TRBV28,.,TRBJ1-2,many,CASSPPTDLNYGYTF,TGTGCCAGCAGTCCCCCCACAGACCTTAACTATGGCTACACCTTC
TRBV10-3,.,TRBJ2-7,.,CAIGRGYEQYF,TGTGCCATCGGGCGGGGATACGAGCAGTACTTC
TRBV12-3/TRBV12-4,.,TRBJ2-7,many,CASSSDRLRQYF,TGTGCCAGCAGTTCGGACCGACTTCGACAGTACTTC
TRBV7-8,.,TRBJ1-1,.,CASSLGTSVSRAFF,TGTGCCAGCAGCTTAGGGACATCAGTCTCTCGGGCTTTCTTT
TRBV27,.,TRBJ2-5,many,CASSLSPPGAGQETQYF,TGTGCCAGCAGTTTATCCCCTCCGGGGGCAGGCCAAGAGACCCAGTACTTC
TRBV5-7,.,TRBJ1-5,.,CASSLVRLSNQPQHF,TGTGCCAGCAGCTTGGTCAGACTTAGCAATCAGCCCCAGCATTTT
TRBV7-2,TRBD2,TRBJ2-5,many,CASSLVTSGAQETQYF,TGTGCCAGCAGCTTAGTGACTAGCGGGGCACAAGAGACCCAGTACTTC
TRBV20-1,.,TRBJ2-2,many,CSARDWRTGELFF,TGCAGTGCTAGAGATTGGCGCACCGGGGAGCTGTTTTTT
TRBV29-1,TRBD1,TRBJ2-2,.,CSVRRTGDTGELFF,TGCAGCGTTCGTAGGACAGGGGACACCGGGGAGCTGTTTTTT
TRBV25-1,.,TRBJ1-6,few,CASSATGGGSPLHF,TGTGCCAGCAGTGCGACAGGAGGAGGTTCACCCCTCCACTTT
TRBV5-1,.,TRBJ2-5,few,CASSSTVEETQYF,TGCGCCAGCAGCTCGACCGTGGAAGAGACCCAGTACTTC
TRBV12-3/TRBV12-4,.,TRBJ1-1,few,CASSEGDVAFF,TGTGCCAGCAGTGAAGGGGACGTAGCTTTCTTT